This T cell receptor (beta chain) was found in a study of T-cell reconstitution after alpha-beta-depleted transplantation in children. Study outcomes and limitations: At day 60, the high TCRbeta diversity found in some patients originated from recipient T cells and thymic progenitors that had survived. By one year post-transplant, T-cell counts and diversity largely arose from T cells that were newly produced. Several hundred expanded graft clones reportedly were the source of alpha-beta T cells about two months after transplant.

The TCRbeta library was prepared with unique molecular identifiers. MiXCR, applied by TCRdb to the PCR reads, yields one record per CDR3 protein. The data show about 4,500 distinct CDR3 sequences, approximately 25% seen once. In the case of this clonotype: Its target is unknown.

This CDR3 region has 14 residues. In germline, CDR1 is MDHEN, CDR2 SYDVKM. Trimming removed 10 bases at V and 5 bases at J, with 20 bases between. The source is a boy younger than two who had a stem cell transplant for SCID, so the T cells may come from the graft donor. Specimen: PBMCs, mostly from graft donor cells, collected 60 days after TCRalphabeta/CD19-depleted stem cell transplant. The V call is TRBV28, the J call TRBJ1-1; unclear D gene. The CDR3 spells CAMSPVPWWTEAFF. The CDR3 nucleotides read TGTGCCATGAGCCCCGTGCCGTGGTGGACTGAAGCTTTCTTT.